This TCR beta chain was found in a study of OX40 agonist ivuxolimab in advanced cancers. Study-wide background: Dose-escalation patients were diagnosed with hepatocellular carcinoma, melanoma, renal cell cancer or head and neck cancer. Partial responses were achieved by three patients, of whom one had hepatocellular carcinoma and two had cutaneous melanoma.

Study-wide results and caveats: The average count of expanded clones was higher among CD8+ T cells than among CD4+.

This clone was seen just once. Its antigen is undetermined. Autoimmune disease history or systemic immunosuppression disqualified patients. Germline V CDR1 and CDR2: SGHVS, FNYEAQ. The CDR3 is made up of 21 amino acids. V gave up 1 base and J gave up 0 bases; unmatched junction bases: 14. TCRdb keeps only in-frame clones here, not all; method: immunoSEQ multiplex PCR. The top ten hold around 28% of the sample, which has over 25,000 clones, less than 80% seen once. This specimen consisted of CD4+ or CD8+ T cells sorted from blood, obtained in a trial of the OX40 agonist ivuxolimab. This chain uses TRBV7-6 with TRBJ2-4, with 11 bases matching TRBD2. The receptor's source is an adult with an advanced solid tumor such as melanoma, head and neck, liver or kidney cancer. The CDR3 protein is CASSLEVLVVAGGPAKNIQYF. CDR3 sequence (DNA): TGTGCCAGCAGCTTAGAGGTATTGGTGGTAGCGGGGGGGCCAGCCAAAAACATTCAGTACTTC.